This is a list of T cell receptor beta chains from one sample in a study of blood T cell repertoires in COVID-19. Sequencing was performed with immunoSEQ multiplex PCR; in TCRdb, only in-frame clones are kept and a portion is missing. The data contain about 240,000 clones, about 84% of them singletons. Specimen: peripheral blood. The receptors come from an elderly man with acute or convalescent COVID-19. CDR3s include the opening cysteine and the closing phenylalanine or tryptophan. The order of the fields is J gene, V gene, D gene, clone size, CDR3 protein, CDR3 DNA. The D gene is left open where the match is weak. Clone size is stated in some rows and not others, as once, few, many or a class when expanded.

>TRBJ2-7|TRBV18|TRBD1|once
CASSPGTERYEQYF
TGTGCCAGCTCACCAGGGACAGAGAGGTACGAGCAGTACTTC
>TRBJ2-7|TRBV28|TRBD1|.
CASRSSSGTDYEQYF
TGTGCCAGCAGAAGTTCTTCCGGGACAGACTACGAGCAGTACTTC
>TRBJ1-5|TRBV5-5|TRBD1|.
CASSLIPGQGTNQPQHF
TGTGCCAGCAGCTTGATTCCGGGACAGGGGACAAATCAGCCCCAGCATTTT
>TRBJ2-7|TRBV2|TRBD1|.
CASAGTGGEQYF
TGTGCCAGCGCCGGGACAGGGGGCGAGCAGTACTTC
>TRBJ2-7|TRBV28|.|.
CASSQGGSRDHEQYF
TGTGCCAGCAGTCAAGGGGGATCGCGCGACCACGAGCAGTACTTC
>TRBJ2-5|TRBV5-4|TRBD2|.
CASSLGTSGGVKTQYF
TGTGCCAGCAGCTTGGGGACTAGCGGGGGGGTCAAGACCCAGTACTTC
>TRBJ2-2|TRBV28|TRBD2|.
CASSGGANTGELFF
TGTGCCAGTTCGGGGGGGGCCAACACCGGGGAGCTGTTTTTT
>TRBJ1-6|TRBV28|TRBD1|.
CASSSGQGDNSPLHF
TGTGCCAGCAGTTCCGGACAGGGGGATAATTCACCCCTCCACTTT
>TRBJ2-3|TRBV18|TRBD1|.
CASSPFRTGGSTDTQYF
TGTGCCAGCTCACCTTTCCGGACAGGGGGCAGCACAGATACGCAGTATTTT
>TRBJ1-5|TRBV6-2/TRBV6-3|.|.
CASSYGSGNQPQHF
TGTGCCAGCAGTTACGGGTCAGGGAATCAGCCCCAGCATTTT